This T cell receptor beta chain was documented in a study of cytomegalovirus exposure and HLA in healthy donors. The germline V gene encodes CDR1 MNHNS and CDR2 SASEGT. CDR3 size: 14 residues. V trimming: 6 bases; J trimming: 1 base; junction bases outside the gene matches: 2. The PCR had 60 Vbeta and 13 Jbeta primers. The protocol was immunoSEQ multiplex PCR, while the TCRdb copy is restricted to in-frame clones and leaves out a portion. Counted here are about 170,000 clones, approximately 79% occurring once; the ten biggest clones make up less than 8%. The receptor was isolated from a man aged 35 to 55 in good health and CMV-seropositive. Source material: PBMCs. This chain joins TRBV6-1 and TRBJ2-3, with 9 bases lining up with TRBD1. Here the CDR3 DNA reads TGTGCCAGCAGGCGGGACAGGGGCACAGATACGCAGTATTTT. Residues: CASRRDRGTDTQYF.